These 24 T cell receptor beta chains share one sample of origin, sequenced in a study of T cells in localized non-small cell lung cancer. Using immunoSEQ multiplex PCR, the repertoire was profiled, and TCRdb retains in-frame clones only, with some absent. The sample has around 28,000 clones, 70% to 90% seen once. The source material was peripheral blood, sampled before any cancer treatment. The receptors were sampled from a woman aged 18-55 years with stage I lung adenocarcinoma.

This clone was counted once. J is TRBJ1-2 and V is TRBV18, with D possibly matching TRBD1 (5 bases). This CDR3 region has 12 residues. Per the germline V gene, CDR1 is KGHSH and CDR2 is LQKENI. Trimming pared 5 bases from V and 7 bases from J, leaving 11 bases between. CDR3 coding DNA: TGTGCCAGCTCATCCTTGGGGGGTGGCTACACCTTC. This translates into CASSSLGGGYTF.

V and J are TRBV6-6 and TRBJ2-1; D is uncertain. This CDR3 comprises 13 residues. The V end lost 0 bases, the J end lost 7 bases, and 7 bases lay between the germline ends. Germline V gives CDR1 MNHNY, CDR2 SVGAGI (reference sequence). CDR3 coding DNA: TGTGCCAGCAGTTACTCTGGGGTAAATGAGCAGTTCTTC. This gives the protein CASSYSGVNEQFF.

The chain joins TRBV5-1 to TRBJ2-7; 10 bases match TRBD2. With 2 bases clipped from V and 7 bases from J, the junction kept 9 bases outside the gene matches. This CDR3 is 15 amino acids long. Looked up from germline, CDR1 is SGHRS and CDR2 is YFSETQ. The CDR3 is CASSFDTSGTREQYF. In DNA, the CDR3 is TGCGCCAGCAGCTTTGACACTAGCGGGACTCGAGAGCAGTACTTC.

V is TRBV10-1 and J is TRBJ2-7, with 11 nucleotides matching TRBD2. The J segment lost 2 bases and the V segment lost 5 bases, leaving 2 bases of the junction unmatched. This CDR3 has 14 residues. Germline CDR1 reads WNHNN; CDR2 reads SYGVQD (reference sequence). The CDR3 region has the DNA TGCGCCAGCAGTCTAGCGGGAGGTCCCTACGAGCAGTACTTC. It yields the protein CASSLAGGPYEQYF.

The chain employs TRBV25-1 and TRBJ1-1; 9 bases fit TRBD1. Germline loops: CDR1 MGHDK, CDR2 SYGVNS. This CDR3 spans 13 amino acids. V gave up 8 bases and J gave up 2 bases; unmatched junction bases: 3. DNA of the CDR3: TGTGCCAGCCTGGACAGGGGAAACACTGAAGCTTTCTTT. Its translation is CASLDRGNTEAFF.

This sequence joins TRBV14 and TRBJ2-2; D is undetermined. V gave up 4 bases and J gave up 0 bases, with 6 bases separating them. This CDR3 comprises 14 residues. Germline assignment: CDR1 SGHDN and CDR2 FVKESK. As DNA, the CDR3 is TGTGCCAGCAGCCGCGGAACGAACACCGGGGAGCTGTTTTTT. Its protein product is CASSRGTNTGELFF. Supplemented by reference TRBV14 and TRBJ2-2, the full variable domain reads EAGVTQFPSHSVIEKGQTVTLRCDPISGHDNLYWYRRVMGKEIKFLLHFVKESKQDESGMPNNRFLAERTGGTYSTLKVQPAELEDSGVYFCASSRGTNTGELFFGEGSRLTVL.

The chain employs TRBV7-2 and TRBJ2-7; 9 bases map to TRBD1. This CDR3 region has 14 residues. Germline values: CDR1 SGHTA, CDR2 FQGNSA. V dropped 3 bases and J dropped 3; count of bases not matched to a gene: 3. The chain's CDR3 is CASSLRQGGYEQYF. The CDR3 DNA follows: TGTGCCAGCAGCTTGCGACAGGGGGGCTACGAGCAGTACTTC.

The gene calls are TRBV27 and TRBJ2-7, with D possibly matching TRBD2 (5 bases). Trimming removed 3 bases from V and 6 bases from J, with 12 bases in between. Germline V gives CDR1 MNHEY, CDR2 SMNVEV (reference sequence). This CDR3 is built from 13 residues. CDR3 DNA: TGTGCCAGCAGTTTCCGGGGATCCCTCGAGCAGTACTTC. Translating gives CASSFRGSLEQYF.

This chain connects TRBV4-3 to TRBJ1-1, with a possible D match to TRBD1 (5 bases). There are 13 residues in the CDR3. CDR1 and CDR2 from the germline V gene are LGHNA and YSLEER. V lost 1 base and J 5 bases, leaving 8 bases between the germline ends. The CDR3 DNA reads TGCGCCAGCAGCCAAGCTCGGGGGACTGAAGCTTTCTTT. It encodes CASSQARGTEAFF.

This clone was counted once. The rearrangement uses TRBV5-6 and TRBJ2-2; D is undetermined. Trimming left V 0 bases short and J 1 base short, with 4 bases between. The germline V gene has CDR1 SGHDT and CDR2 YYEEEE. The CDR3 contains 14 residues. Written as DNA, the CDR3 is TGTGCCAGCAGCTTGGCGTTGAACACCGGGGAGCTGTTTTTT. Protein: CASSLALNTGELFF.

This chain connects TRBV6-1 to TRBJ2-1; D is ambiguous. The CDR3 loop spans 15 amino acids. The V gene's germline CDR1 is MNHNS and CDR2 SASEGT. V dropped 1 base and J dropped 0 bases, with 7 bases sitting between them. The CDR3 coding sequence is TGTGCCAGCAGTGAAGGCTCGAGCTCCTACAATGAGCAGTTCTTC. It encodes CASSEGSSSYNEQFF.

The V gene is TRBV28, the J gene TRBJ2-2, with D perhaps assigned TRBD1 or TRBD2 (5 bases each). Between the trimmed V and J ends, which lost 11 bases and 0 bases, there was a span of 13 bases. CDR1 MDHEN and CDR2 SYDVKM come from the germline V gene. The CDR3 spans 14 residues. The CDR3 nucleotides are TGTGCCGGAAGACGGGGCACGAACACCGGGGAGCTGTTTTTT. This translates into CAGRRGTNTGELFF.

This clone has just a few counts. This chain joins TRBV29-1 and TRBJ1-5; D is possibly TRBD1 (6 bases). Germline CDR1 and CDR2: SQVTM and ANQGSEA. Between the trimmed V and J ends, which lost 6 bases and 8 bases, there was a span of 17 bases. This CDR3 has 13 residues. Here the CDR3 DNA reads TGCAGCGTGGGACACAGTGCCGGGGAGCCCCAGCATTTT. This codes for CSVGHSAGEPQHF.

This sequence joins TRBV7-8 and TRBJ2-5; 7 bases agree with TRBD1. The CDR3 totals 15 residues. The J segment lost 2 bases and the V segment lost 3 bases, leaving 6 bases of the junction unmatched. Germline-derived CDR1 and CDR2 are SGHVS and FQNEAQ. CDR3 coding DNA: TGTGCCAGCAGCTTTACGCGGACAGGACAAGAGACCCAGTACTTC. Amino acids: CASSFTRTGQETQYF.

This clone was observed a handful of times. This CDR3 is CASSSSGSGVAEQFF. CDR3 sequence (DNA): TGTGCCAGCAGCTCTAGCGGGAGTGGGGTGGCTGAGCAGTTCTTC. The chain employs TRBV7-3 and TRBJ2-1; 10 nucleotides match TRBD2. The CDR3 sequence is 15 residues long. The germline V gene encodes CDR1 SGHTA and CDR2 FQGTGA. Trimming cost V 4 bases and J 9 bases; bases outside gene matches: 9.

The CDR3, as DNA: TGTGCCAGCAGTCCCCCGCGGACAGGGGTCACCGGGGAGCTGTTTTTT. Amino acid sequence: CASSPPRTGVTGELFF. The rearrangement joins TRBV27 to TRBJ2-2, with 9 bases that match TRBD1. CDR1 is MNHEY, CDR2 SMNVEV, per germline (reference sequence). CDR3 size: 16 residues. J gave up 4 bases and V 5 bases, and 8 bases lay outside the gene matches.

A single count supports this clone. The chain uses TRBV27 and TRBJ2-7, with D unclear. Per germline, CDR1 MNHEY and CDR2 SMNVEV (reference sequence). V was shortened by 2 bases and J by 4 bases, with 18 bases between the two germline ends. The CDR3 spans 16 residues. The CDR3 protein is CASSLLGAHSRYEQYF. Here the CDR3 DNA reads TGTGCCAGCAGTTTACTCGGAGCCCACTCCCGTTACGAGCAGTACTTC.

The chain carries TRBV6-1 and TRBJ1-2, with D perhaps TRBD1 (6 bases). Deletions cut 4 bases from V and 6 bases from J, with 12 bases between. Germline CDR1 and CDR2: MNHNS and SASEGT. The length of the CDR3 is 13 residues. In DNA form, the CDR3 reads TGTGCCAGCAGTGGCATGGGGGGCAATGGCTACACCTTC. It codes for CASSGMGGNGYTF.

The chain combines TRBV7-9 with TRBJ1-4; no reliable D call. The CDR3 consists of 15 residues. Germline-derived CDR1 and CDR2 are SEHNR and FQNEAQ (reference sequence). The V end was cut by 5 bases, the J end by 0 bases, with 10 bases between. The CDR3 is CASSITLATNEKLFF. The CDR3 bases are TGTGCCAGCAGCATAACCCTTGCAACTAATGAAAAACTGTTTTTT.

The chain links TRBV7-9 to TRBJ1-1; D not resolved. Deletions cut 5 bases from V and 8 bases from J, with 9 bases between. CDR1 is SEHNR and CDR2 is FQNEAQ in the germline V gene (reference sequence). The CDR3 totals 11 residues. This CDR3 is CASSLNREAFF. CDR3 nucleotides: TGTGCCAGCAGCCTAAACCGGGAAGCTTTCTTT. Together with reference TRBV7-9 and TRBJ1-1, the CDR3 gives the full variable domain: DTGVSQNPRHKITKRGQNVTFRCDPISEHNRLYWYRQTLGQGPEFLTYFQNEAQLEKSRLLSDRFSAERPKGSFSTLEIQRTEQGDSAMYLCASSLNREAFFGQGTRLTVV.

This chain joins TRBV27 and TRBJ2-4; 8 nucleotides match TRBD2. CDR1 and CDR2 (germline): MNHEY, SMNVEV (reference sequence). Trimming took 7 bases from V and 2 from J; bases not matched to a gene: 7. CDR3 length equals 15 residues. The DNA of the CDR3 is TGTGCCAGCAAAGATCTAGCGGGCCCCAAAAACATTCAGTACTTC. Translated: CASKDLAGPKNIQYF.

This chain joins TRBV27 and TRBJ1-2; no clear D. The CDR3 has 11 residues. V was cut by 6 bases and J by 2 bases, with 4 bases left in between. CDR1 is MNHEY and CDR2 is SMNVEV in the germline V gene (reference sequence). CDR3 residues: CASRQNYGYTF. CDR3 nucleotides: TGTGCCAGCAGACAAAACTATGGCTACACCTTC.

The chain carries TRBV28 and TRBJ1-3; D might be TRBD1 (5 bases). The CDR3 is 14 residues long. CDR1 is MDHEN, CDR2 SYDVKM, per germline. The V end lost 5 bases, the J end lost 6 bases, and 14 bases lay between the germline ends. The CDR3 DNA reads as TGTGCCAGCAGTGGCGGGGGGGTAGAAAACACCATATATTTT. It translates to CASSGGGVENTIYF.

V gene TRBV30 combines with J gene TRBJ2-7; D might be TRBD1 (6 bases). Germline CDR1 is GTSNPN and CDR2 is SVGIG (reference sequence). CDR3 size: 14 residues. Trimming stripped 0 bases from V and 3 bases from J, with 12 bases between. CDR3 sequence (DNA): TGTGCCTGGAGTGTACGGAAGGGGGTCTACGAGCAGTACTTC. It encodes CAWSVRKGVYEQYF.